This T cell receptor beta chain originates from a study of radiotherapy plus CTLA-4 blockade in lung cancer (dated by TCRdb to the late 2010s). Concerning the study at large: Among the enrolled patients, about 19% had an objective response, and roughly 30% reached disease control.

A word on this clone: Its antigen remains undetermined. Base quality data are lacking; no much larger clone is found one base away.

Summary of the overall study and its limitations: After treatment with radiotherapy and ipilimumab, TCR clones that came from tumors expanded in the peripheral blood. Early dynamic changes in blood T cell clones, together with increased serum interferon-beta after radiation, were reported as the strongest predictors of response.

The library was built by means of the immunoSEQ multiplex PCR assay. The source is immuneACCESS, and TCRdb retained only in-frame sequences with V and J called. Part of the clones is not carried over; for the studies checked, unresolved V genes explain less than half of this, and the remainder is unexplained. In all, the sample holds tens of thousands of clones, and roughly 84% of those were seen once. Over 35% of the sample is in the top ten clones. Reading the germline V gene (reference sequence) gives CDR1 GTSNPN and CDR2 SVGIG. Including the terminal cysteine and phenylalanine, the CDR3 comprises 14 residues. Solely the CDR3 DNA is kept, with 42 bases framed from the first base. For this chain, trimming is 0 bases at the V end and 0 bases at the J end, and the number of junction bases without a gene match is 2. The study tested focal radiation therapy combined with CTLA-4 blockade (ipilimumab) in patients with chemo-refractory metastatic non-small-cell lung cancer.

This sequence originates from a human donor with non-small cell lung cancer that progressed on radiotherapy plus ipilimumab. The chain is assembled from TRBV30 and TRBJ2-7, and 7 bases in between align with TRBD2. The sample here was peripheral blood, taken from a patient treated with radiotherapy plus ipilimumab. The CDR3 loop reads CAWSVGGSSYEQYF. The bases read TGTGCCTGGAGTGTAGGCGGGAGCTCCTACGAGCAGTACTTC.